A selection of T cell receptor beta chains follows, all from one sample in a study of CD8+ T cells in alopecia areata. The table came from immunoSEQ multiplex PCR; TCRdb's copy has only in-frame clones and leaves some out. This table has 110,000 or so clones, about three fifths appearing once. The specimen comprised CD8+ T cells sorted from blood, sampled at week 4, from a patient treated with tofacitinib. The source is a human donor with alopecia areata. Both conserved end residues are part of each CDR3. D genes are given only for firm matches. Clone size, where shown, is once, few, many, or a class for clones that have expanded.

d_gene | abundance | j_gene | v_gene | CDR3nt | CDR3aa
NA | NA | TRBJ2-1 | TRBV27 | TGTGCCAGCAGTCCCCCTTCGGTCTACTCCTACAATGAGCAGTTCTTC | CASSPPSVYSYNEQFF
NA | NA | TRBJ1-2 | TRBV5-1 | TGCGCCAGCAGCCCCCGGACAGAAAACTATGGCTACACCTTC | CASSPRTENYGYTF
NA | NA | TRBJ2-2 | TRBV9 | TGTGCCAGCAGCGCAACCCACGGGCCGACCGGGGAGCTGTTTTTT | CASSATHGPTGELFF
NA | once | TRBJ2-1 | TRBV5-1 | TGCGCCAGCAGCGTGGGACCCGTTTACAATGAGCAGTTCTTC | CASSVGPVYNEQFF
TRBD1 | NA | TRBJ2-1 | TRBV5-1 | TGCGCCAGCAGCTTGGACCTCGGGACAGGAGACTACAATGAGCAGTTCTTC | CASSLDLGTGDYNEQFF
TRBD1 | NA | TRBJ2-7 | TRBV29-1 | TGCAGCGTAGGGACAGGGGGCTACGAGCAGTACTTC | CSVGTGGYEQYF
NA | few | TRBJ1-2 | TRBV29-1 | TGCAGCGTTGGCGGGACCAGCTATGGCTACACCTTC | CSVGGTSYGYTF
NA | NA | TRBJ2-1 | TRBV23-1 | TGCGCCAGCAGCCCATCCCGACCTACTTACAATGAGCAGTTCTTC | CASSPSRPTYNEQFF
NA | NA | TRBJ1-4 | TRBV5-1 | TGCGCCAGCAGCATACACGTTGCAACTAATGAAAAACTGTTTTTT | CASSIHVATNEKLFF
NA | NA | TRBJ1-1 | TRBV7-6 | TGTGCCAGCAGCTTTGGGACGGGGCATGTTGAAGCTTTCTTT | CASSFGTGHVEAFF